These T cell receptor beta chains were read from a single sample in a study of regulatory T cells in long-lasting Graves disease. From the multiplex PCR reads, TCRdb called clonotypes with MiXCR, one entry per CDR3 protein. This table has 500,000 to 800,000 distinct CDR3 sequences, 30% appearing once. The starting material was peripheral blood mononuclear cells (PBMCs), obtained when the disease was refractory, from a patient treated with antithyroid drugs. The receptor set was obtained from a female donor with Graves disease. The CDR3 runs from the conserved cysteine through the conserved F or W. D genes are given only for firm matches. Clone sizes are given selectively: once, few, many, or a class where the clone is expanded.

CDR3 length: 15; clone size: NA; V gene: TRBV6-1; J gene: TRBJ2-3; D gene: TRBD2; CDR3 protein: CASISNGRSTDTQYF; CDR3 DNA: TGTGCCAGCATTTCAAACGGGAGGAGCACAGATACGCAGTATTTT
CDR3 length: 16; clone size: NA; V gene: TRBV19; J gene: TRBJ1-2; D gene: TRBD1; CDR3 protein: CASRTGQGAYNYGYTF; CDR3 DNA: TGTGCCAGTAGGACGGGACAGGGGGCATATAACTATGGCTACACCTTC
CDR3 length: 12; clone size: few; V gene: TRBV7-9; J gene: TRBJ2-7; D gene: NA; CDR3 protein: CASTSGGYEQYF; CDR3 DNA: TGTGCCAGCACCTCGGGCGGCTACGAGCAGTACTTC
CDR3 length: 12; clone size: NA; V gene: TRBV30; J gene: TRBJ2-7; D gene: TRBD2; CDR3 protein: CAWSPSGIEQYF; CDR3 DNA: TGTGCCTGGAGCCCAAGCGGGATCGAGCAGTACTTC
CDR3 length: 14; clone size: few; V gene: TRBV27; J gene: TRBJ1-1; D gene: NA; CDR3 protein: CASSSRRGNTEAFF; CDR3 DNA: TGTGCCAGCAGTTCTCGACGGGGTAACACTGAAGCTTTCTTT
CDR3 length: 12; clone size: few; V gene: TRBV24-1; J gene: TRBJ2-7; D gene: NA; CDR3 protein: CAPAGPPYEQYF; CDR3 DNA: TGTGCCCCCGCGGGGCCTCCCTACGAGCAGTACTTC
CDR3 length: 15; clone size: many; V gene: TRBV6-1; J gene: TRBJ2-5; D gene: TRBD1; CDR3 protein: CASSTPGQLQETQYF; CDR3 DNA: TGTGCCAGCAGTACCCCGGGACAGCTACAAGAGACCCAGTACTTC
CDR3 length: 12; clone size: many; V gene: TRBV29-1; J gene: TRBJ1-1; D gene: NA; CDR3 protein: CSVDRANTEAFF; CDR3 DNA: TGCAGCGTTGACAGGGCGAACACTGAAGCTTTCTTT
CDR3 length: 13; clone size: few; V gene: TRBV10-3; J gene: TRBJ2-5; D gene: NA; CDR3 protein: CAISEPYQETQYF; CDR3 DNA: TGTGCCATCAGTGAGCCGTATCAAGAGACCCAGTACTTC
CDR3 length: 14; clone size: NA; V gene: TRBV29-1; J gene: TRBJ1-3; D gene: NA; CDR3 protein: CSVVQPLEGNTIYF; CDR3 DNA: TGCAGCGTTGTACAACCCCTAGAGGGAAACACCATATATTTT
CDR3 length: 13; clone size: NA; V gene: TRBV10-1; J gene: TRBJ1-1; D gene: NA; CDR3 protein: CTSSEYGGTEAFF; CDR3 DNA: TGCACCAGCAGTGAGTACGGGGGCACTGAAGCTTTCTTT
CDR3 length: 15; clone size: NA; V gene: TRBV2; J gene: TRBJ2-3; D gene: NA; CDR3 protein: CASSRSSQPTDTQYF; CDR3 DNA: TGTGCCAGCAGTCGGAGTAGCCAACCCACAGATACGCAGTATTTT
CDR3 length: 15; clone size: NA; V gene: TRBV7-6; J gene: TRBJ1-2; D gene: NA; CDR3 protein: CASSLGGGGRYGYTF; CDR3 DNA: TGTGCCAGCAGCTTGGGGGGGGGGGGTCGCTATGGCTACACCTTC
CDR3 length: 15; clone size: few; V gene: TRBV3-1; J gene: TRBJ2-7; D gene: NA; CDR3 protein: CASSPLAMMGYEQYF; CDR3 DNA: TGTGCCAGCAGCCCACTTGCGATGATGGGGTACGAGCAGTACTTC
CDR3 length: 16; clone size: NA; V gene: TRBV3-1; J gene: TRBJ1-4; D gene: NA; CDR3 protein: CASSRLHGAPNEKLFF; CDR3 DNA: TGTGCCAGCAGCCGCCTCCACGGGGCCCCTAATGAAAAACTGTTTTTT
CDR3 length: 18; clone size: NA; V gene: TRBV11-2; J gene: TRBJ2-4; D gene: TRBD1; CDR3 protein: CASSASPDRVGGKNIQYF; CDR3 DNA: TGTGCCAGCAGCGCCTCTCCGGACAGGGTAGGGGGCAAAAACATTCAGTACTTC
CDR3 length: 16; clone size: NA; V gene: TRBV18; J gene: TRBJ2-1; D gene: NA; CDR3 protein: CASSPSGDSSYNEQFF; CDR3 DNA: TGTGCCAGCTCACCGTCAGGCGATAGCTCCTACAATGAGCAGTTCTTC
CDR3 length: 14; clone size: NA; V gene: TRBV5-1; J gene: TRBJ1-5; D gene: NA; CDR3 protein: CASSPGMTVQPQHF; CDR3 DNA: TGCGCCAGCAGCCCAGGGATGACGGTTCAGCCCCAGCATTTT
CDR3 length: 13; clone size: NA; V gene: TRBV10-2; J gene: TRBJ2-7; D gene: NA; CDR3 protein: CASSGGRKDEQYF; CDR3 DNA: TGCGCCAGCAGTGGTGGGAGAAAAGACGAGCAGTACTTC
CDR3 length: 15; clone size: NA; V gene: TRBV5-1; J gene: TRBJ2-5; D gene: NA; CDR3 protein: CASSLGLGTQETQYF; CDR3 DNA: TGCGCCAGCAGCTTGGGGTTGGGAACCCAAGAGACCCAGTACTTC
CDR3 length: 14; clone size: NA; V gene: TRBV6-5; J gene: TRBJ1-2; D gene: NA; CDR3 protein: CASSSSDGARGGTF; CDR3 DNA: TGTGCCAGCAGTTCCTCGGACGGTGCTAGGGGAGGCACCTTC
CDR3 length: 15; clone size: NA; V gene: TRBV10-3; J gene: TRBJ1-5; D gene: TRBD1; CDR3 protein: CAISPADRGDQPQHF; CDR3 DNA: TGTGCCATCAGCCCAGCGGACAGGGGTGATCAGCCCCAGCATTTT
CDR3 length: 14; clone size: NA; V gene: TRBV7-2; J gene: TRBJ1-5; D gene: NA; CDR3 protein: CASTLGRRDQPQHF; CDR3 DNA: TGTGCCAGCACCCTGGGACGGCGGGATCAGCCCCAGCATTTT
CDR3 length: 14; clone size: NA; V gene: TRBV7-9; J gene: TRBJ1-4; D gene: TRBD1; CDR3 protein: CASSVGTVHEKLFF; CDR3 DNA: TGTGCCAGCAGCGTAGGGACAGTCCACGAAAAACTGTTTTTT
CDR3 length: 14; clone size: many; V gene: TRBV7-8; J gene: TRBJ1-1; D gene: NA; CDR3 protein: CASSPQIMNTEAFF; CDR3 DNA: TGTGCCAGCAGCCCACAGATCATGAACACTGAAGCTTTCTTT
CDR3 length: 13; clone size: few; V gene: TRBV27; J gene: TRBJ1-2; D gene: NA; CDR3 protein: CASSFTGSYGYTF; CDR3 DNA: TGTGCCAGCAGTTTCACAGGGAGCTATGGCTACACCTTC
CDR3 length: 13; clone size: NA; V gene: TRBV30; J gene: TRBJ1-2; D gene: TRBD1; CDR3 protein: CAWSQDRDYGYTF; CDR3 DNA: TGTGCCTGGAGTCAGGACAGGGACTATGGCTACACCTTC
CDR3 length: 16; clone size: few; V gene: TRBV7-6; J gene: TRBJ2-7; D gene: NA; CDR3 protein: CASRRYDTGPAYEQYF; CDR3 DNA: TGTGCCAGCAGGCGGTACGATACAGGGCCAGCCTACGAGCAGTACTTC
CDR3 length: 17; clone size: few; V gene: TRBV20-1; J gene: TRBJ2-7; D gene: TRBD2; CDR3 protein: CSALTSGRFLSSYEQYF; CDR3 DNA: TGCAGTGCGTTGACTAGCGGGAGGTTTCTCAGCTCCTACGAGCAGTACTTC
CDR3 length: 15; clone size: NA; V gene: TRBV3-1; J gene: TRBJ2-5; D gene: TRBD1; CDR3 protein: CASSQERDREETQYF; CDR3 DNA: TGTGCCAGCAGCCAAGAACGGGACAGGGAAGAGACCCAGTACTTC
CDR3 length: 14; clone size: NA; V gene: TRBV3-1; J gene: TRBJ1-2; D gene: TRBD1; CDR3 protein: CASSQGTGMYGYTF; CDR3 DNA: TGTGCCAGCAGCCAAGGGACAGGGATGTACGGCTACACCTTC
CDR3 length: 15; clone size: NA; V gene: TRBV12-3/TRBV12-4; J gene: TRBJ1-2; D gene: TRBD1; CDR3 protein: CASSNFGQGRDGYTF; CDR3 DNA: TGTGCCAGCAGTAACTTCGGACAGGGGAGGGATGGCTACACCTTC
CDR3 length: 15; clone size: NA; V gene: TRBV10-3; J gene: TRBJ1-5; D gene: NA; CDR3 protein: CAISGSGISNQPQHF; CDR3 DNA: TGTGCCATCAGTGGTTCCGGGATTAGCAATCAGCCCCAGCATTTT